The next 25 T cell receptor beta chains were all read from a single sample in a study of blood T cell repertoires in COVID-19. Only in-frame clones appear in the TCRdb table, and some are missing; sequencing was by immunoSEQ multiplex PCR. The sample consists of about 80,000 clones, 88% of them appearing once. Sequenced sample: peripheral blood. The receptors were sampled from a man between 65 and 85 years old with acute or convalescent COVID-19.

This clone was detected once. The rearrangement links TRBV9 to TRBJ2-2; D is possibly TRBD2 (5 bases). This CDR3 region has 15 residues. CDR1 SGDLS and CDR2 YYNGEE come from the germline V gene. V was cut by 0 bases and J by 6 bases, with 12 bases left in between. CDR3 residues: CASSVGESKAGELFF. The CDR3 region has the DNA TGTGCCAGCAGCGTAGGGGAGTCGAAGGCCGGGGAGCTGTTTTTT.

CDR3 DNA: TGTGCCAGCAGTCAGGGTAGCGGGAGCCCTAGCGGGCAGTACTTC. Amino acid sequence: CASSQGSGSPSGQYF. The chain links TRBV6-2 or TRBV6-3 to TRBJ2-7; TRBD2 aligns across 9 bases. The germline CDR1 and CDR2 sequences are MNHEY and SVGEGT. After removal of 5 bases from V and 9 bases from J, the junction contained 14 bases not matched to a gene. The CDR3 extends over 15 amino acids.

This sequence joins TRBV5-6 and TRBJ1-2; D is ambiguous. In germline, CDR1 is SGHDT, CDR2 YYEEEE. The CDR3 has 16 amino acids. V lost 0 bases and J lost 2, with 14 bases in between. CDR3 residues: CASSLVPLAGNYGYTF. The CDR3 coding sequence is TGTGCCAGCAGCTTGGTCCCACTGGCCGGGAACTATGGCTACACCTTC.

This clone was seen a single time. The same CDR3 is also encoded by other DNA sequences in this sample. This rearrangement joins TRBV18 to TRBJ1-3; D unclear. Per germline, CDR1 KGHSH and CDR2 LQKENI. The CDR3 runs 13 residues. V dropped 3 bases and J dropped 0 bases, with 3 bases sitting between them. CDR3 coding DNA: TGTGCCAGCTCACCTAACTCTGGAAACACCATATATTTT. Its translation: CASSPNSGNTIYF.

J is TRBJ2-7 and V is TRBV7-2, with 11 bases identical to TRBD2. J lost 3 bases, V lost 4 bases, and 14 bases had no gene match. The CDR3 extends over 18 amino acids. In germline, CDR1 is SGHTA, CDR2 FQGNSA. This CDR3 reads CASSSRGATSGVYYEQYF. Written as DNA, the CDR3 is TGTGCCAGCAGCTCCAGAGGGGCGACTAGCGGGGTATACTACGAGCAGTACTTC.

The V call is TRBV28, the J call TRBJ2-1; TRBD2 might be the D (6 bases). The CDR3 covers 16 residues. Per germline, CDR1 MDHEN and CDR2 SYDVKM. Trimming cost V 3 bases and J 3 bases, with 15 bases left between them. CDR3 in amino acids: CASSLGSRGIYNEQFF. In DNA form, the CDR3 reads TGTGCCAGCAGTTTGGGTAGTCGCGGGATCTACAATGAGCAGTTCTTC.

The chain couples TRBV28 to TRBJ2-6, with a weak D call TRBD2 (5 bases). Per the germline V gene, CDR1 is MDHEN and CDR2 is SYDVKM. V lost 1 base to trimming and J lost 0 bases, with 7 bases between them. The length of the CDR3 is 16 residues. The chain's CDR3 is CASSLYGDSGANVLTF. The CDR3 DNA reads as TGTGCCAGCAGTTTATACGGGGACTCTGGGGCCAACGTCCTGACTTTC.

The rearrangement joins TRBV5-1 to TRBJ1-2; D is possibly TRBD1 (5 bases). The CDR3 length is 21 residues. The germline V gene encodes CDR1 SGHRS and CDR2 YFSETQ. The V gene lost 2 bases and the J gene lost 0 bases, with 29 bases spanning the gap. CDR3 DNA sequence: TGCGCCAGCAGCTTTGGCTTCTCGCAACGGATGGGGAGGGGATCTAACTATGGCTACACCTTC. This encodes CASSFGFSQRMGRGSNYGYTF.

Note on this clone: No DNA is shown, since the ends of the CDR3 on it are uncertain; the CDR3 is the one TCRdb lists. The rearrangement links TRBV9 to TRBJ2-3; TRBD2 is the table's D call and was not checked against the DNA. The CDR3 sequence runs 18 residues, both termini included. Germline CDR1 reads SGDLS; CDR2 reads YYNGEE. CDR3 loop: CASSVGPGLAGEGDTQYF.

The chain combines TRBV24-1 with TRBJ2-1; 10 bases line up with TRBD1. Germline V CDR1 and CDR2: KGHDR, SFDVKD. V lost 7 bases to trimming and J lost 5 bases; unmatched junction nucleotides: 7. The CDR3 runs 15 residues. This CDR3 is CATRRGTGAHNEQFF. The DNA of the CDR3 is TGTGCCACCAGGAGGGGGACAGGGGCCCACAATGAGCAGTTCTTC.

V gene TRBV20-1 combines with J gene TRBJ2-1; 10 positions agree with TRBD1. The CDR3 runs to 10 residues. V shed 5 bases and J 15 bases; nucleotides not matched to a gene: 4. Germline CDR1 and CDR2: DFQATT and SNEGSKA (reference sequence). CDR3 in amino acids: CSARDRGSFF. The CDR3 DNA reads TGCAGTGCTCGGGACAGGGGTTCGTTCTTC.

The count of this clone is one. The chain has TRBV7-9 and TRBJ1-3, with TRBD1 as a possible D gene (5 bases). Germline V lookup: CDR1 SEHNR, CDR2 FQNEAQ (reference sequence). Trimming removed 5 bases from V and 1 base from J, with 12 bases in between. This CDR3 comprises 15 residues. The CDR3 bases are TGTGCCAGCAGCCCGTCACAGGTTTCTGGAAACACCATATATTTT. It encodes CASSPSQVSGNTIYF.

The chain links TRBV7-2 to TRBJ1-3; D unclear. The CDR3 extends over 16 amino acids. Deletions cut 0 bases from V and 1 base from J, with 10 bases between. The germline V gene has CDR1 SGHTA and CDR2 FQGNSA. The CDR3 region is CASSLATRVSGNTIYF. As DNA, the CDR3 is TGTGCCAGCAGCTTAGCCACCCGGGTTTCTGGAAACACCATATATTTT.

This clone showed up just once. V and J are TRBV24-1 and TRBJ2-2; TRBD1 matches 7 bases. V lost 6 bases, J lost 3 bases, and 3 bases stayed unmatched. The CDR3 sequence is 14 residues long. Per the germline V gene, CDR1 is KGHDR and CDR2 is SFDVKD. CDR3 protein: CATSQTGYTGELFF. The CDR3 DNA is TGTGCCACCAGTCAGACAGGGTACACCGGGGAGCTGTTTTTT.

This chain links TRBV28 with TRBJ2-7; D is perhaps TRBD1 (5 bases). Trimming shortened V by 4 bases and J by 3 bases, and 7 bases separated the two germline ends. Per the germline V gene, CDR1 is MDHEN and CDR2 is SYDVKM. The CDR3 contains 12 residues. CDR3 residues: CASSWGSYEQYF. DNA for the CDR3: TGTGCCAGCAGTTGGGGCAGCTACGAGCAGTACTTC. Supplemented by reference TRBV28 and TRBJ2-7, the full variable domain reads DVKVTQSSRYLVKRTGEKVFLECVQDMDHENMFWYRQDPGLGLRLIYFSYDVKMKEKGDIPEGYSVSREKKERFSLILESASTNQTSMYLCASSWGSYEQYFGPGTRLTVT.

The CDR3 reads CASSLSGSPAAFF. The CDR3 DNA reads as TGTGCCAGCAGCTTGTCTGGCAGTCCTGCCGCTTTCTTT. V is TRBV5-5 and J is TRBJ1-1; unclear D gene. The CDR3 is made up of 13 amino acids. Trimming removed 1 base from V and 11 bases from J, with 15 bases in between. Germline assignment: CDR1 SGHKS and CDR2 YYEKEE (reference sequence).

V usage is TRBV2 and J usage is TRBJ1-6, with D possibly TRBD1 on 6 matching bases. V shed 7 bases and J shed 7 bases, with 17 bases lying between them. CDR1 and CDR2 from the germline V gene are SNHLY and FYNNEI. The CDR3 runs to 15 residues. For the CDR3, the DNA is TGTGCCAGCAAATTTAGAGGGCAGGGGAATTCACCCCTCCACTTT. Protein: CASKFRGQGNSPLHF.

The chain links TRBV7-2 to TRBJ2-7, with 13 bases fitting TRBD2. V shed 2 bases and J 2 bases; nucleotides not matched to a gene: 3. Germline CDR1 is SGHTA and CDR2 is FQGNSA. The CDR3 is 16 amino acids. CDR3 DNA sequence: TGTGCCAGCAGCTTATATACTAGCGGGAGGGCCTACGAGCAGTACTTC. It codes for CASSLYTSGRAYEQYF. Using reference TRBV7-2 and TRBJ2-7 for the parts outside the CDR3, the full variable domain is GAGVSQSPSNKVTEKGKDVELRCDPISGHTALYWYRQSLGQGLEFLIYFQGNSAPDKSGLPSDRFSAERTGGSVSTLTIQRTQQEDSAVYLCASSLYTSGRAYEQYFGPGTRLTVT.

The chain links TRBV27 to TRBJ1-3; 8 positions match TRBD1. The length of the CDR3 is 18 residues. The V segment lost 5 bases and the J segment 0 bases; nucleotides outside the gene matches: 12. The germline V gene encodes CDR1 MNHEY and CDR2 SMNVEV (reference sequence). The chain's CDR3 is CASSHQTGAVYSGNTIYF. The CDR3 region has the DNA TGTGCCAGCAGTCACCAGACAGGGGCGGTATACTCTGGAAACACCATATATTTT.

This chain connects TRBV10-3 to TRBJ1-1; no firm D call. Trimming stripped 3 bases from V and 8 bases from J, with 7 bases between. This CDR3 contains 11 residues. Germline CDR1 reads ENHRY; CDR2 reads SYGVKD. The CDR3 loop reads CAISDLAEAFF. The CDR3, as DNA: TGTGCCATCAGTGATCTTGCGGAAGCTTTCTTT.

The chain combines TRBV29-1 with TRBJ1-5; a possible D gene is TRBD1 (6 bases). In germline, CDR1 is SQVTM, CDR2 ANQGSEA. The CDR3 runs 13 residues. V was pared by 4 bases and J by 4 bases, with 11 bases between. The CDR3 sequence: CSVARDINQPQHF. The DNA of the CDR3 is TGCAGCGTTGCCCGGGACATTAATCAGCCCCAGCATTTT.

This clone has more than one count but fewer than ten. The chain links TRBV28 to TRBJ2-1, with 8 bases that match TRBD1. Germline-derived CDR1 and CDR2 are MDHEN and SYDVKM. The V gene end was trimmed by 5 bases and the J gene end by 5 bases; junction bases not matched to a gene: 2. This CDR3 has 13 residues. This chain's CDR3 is CASSGGQDNEQFF. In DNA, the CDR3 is TGTGCCAGCAGTGGGGGACAGGACAATGAGCAGTTCTTC.

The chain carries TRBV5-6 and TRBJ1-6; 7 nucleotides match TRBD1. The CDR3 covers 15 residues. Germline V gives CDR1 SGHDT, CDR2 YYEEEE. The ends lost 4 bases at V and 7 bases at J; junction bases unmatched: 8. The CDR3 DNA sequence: TGTGCCAGCAGCGCCCCGGGACAGAAAAATTCACCCCTCCACTTT. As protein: CASSAPGQKNSPLHF. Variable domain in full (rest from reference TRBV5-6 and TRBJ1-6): DAGVTQSPTHLIKTRGQQVTLRCSPKSGHDTVSWYQQALGQGPQFIFQYYEEEERQRGNFPDRFSGHQFPNYSSELNVNALLLGDSALYLCASSAPGQKNSPLHFGNGTRLTVT.

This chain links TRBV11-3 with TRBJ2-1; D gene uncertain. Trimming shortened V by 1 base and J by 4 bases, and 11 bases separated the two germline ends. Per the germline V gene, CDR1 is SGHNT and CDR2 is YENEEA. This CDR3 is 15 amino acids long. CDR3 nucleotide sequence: TGTGCCAGCAGCTTAGGTCGCACCCTATACAATGAGCAGTTCTTC. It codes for CASSLGRTLYNEQFF.

The CDR3, as DNA: TGTGCCAGCAGCGGGACTAGTGACAGGGTGGGTGAGCAGTACTTC. It codes for CASSGTSDRVGEQYF. The rearrangement uses TRBV28 and TRBJ2-7; tentative D call: TRBD2 (8 bases). Trimming stripped 6 bases from V and 7 bases from J, with 22 bases between. CDR3 size: 15 residues. The germline V gene has CDR1 MDHEN and CDR2 SYDVKM.